Presented here are 24 T cell receptor beta chains from one specimen sequenced in a study of T cell clonotyping in hematopoietic cell transplantation (dated by TCRdb to about 2021). Library construction relied on the immunoSEQ multiplex PCR assay. The clones in this table, taken by TCRdb from immuneACCESS, are in-frame only. Not every clone is retained; where verified, under half of the shortfall comes from an unresolved V gene, and the cause of the rest is unknown. This sample lists some 7,000 clones; about 86% were detected once. Of the sample, 3.6% falls within the top ten clones. Explained via the paper, the time point label denotes: recipient sample about 28 days before transplant, after cytoreduction. The sequences come from peripheral blood mononuclear cells, collected before stem cell transplant. All receptors derive from a man aged 25 to 45 with acute myeloid leukemia. Some clones in this sample may be carry-over from other donors' samples.

V usage is TRBV6-6 and J usage is TRBJ2-6, with 7 bases identical to TRBD1. This CDR3 region has 15 residues. The trim removed 6 bases at V and 2 bases at J, leaving 4 bases unmatched. Germline V gives CDR1 MNHNY, CDR2 SVGAGI (reference sequence). The CDR3 loop reads CASSSQGTGANVLTF. The CDR3 nucleotides read TGTGCCAGCAGCTCACAGGGGACTGGGGCCAACGTCCTGACTTTC.

The V and J genes are TRBV5-1 and TRBJ1-1; weak D call: TRBD1 (5 bases). V was trimmed by 4 bases and J by 5 bases, leaving 15 bases between them. Germline CDR1 is SGHRS and CDR2 is YFSETQ. The CDR3 has 14 residues. CDR3 region: CASSVGREVTEAFF. The CDR3 coding sequence is TGCGCCAGCAGCGTGGGCAGGGAAGTAACTGAAGCTTTCTTT.

The chain links TRBV5-1 to TRBJ1-1; D not resolved. The CDR3 extends over 13 amino acids. CDR1 and CDR2 (germline): SGHRS, YFSETQ. V was shortened by 0 bases and J by 1 base, with 4 bases between the two germline ends. The chain's CDR3 is CASSLGANTEAFF. Written as DNA, the CDR3 is TGCGCCAGCAGCTTGGGGGCGAACACTGAAGCTTTCTTT.

The rearrangement uses TRBV5-4 and TRBJ2-7, with 9 bases that match TRBD2. CDR3 length: 16 amino acids. Unmatched junction bases numbered 13, after V lost 3 bases and J lost 6 bases. CDR1 SGHNT and CDR2 YYREEE come from the germline V gene (reference sequence). The CDR3 bases are TGTGCCAGCAGCTACTCCCAAATAGCGGGAGTAGGCGAGCAGTACTTC. It codes for CASSYSQIAGVGEQYF.

The chain employs TRBV7-2 and TRBJ2-7, with 8 bases lining up with TRBD2. Trimming removed 5 bases from V and 3 bases from J; junction bases left unmatched: 9. The CDR3 covers 15 residues. CDR1 and CDR2 (germline): SGHTA, FQGNSA. CDR3 DNA sequence: TGTGCCAGCAGCCAGCCGGGACTAGGTAGCTACGAGCAGTACTTC. Translation: CASSQPGLGSYEQYF.

In this sample, this clone turned up once. The DNA for the CDR3 is TGCGCCAGCAGCCCGGGACTAGCGGGAGTCGAAGATACGCAGTATTTT. As protein: CASSPGLAGVEDTQYF. This chain joins TRBV5-1 and TRBJ2-3; TRBD2 agrees at 14 bases. The germline V gene has CDR1 SGHRS and CDR2 YFSETQ. After removal of 4 bases from V and 5 bases from J, the junction contained 6 bases not matched to a gene. CDR3 size: 16 residues.

CDR3 protein: CAWSAFGGFGANVLTF. CDR3 bases: TGTGCCTGGAGTGCCTTCGGGGGGTTCGGAGCCAACGTCCTGACTTTC. The chain is built from TRBV30 and TRBJ2-6, with 7 bases lining up with TRBD2. This CDR3 spans 16 amino acids. CDR1 is GTSNPN and CDR2 is SVGIG in the germline V gene (reference sequence). After removal of 1 base from V and 7 bases from J, the junction contained 10 bases not matched to a gene. The whole variable domain, remainder taken from reference TRBV30 and TRBJ2-6, is SQTIHQWPATLVQPVGSPLSLECTVEGTSNPNLYWYRQAAGRGLQLLFYSVGIGQISSEVPQNLSASRPQDRQFILSSKKLLLSDSGFYLCAWSAFGGFGANVLTFGAGSRLTVL.

The V call is TRBV28, the J call TRBJ1-1; 7 nucleotides match TRBD1. The CDR3 loop spans 15 amino acids. The germline CDR1 and CDR2 sequences are MDHEN and SYDVKM. J was trimmed by 2 bases and V by 3 bases; bases with no gene match: 6. CDR3 amino acids: CASSFGGTVNTEAFF. DNA for the CDR3: TGTGCCAGCAGTTTTGGGGGGACAGTTAACACTGAAGCTTTCTTT.

The chain has TRBV10-1 and TRBJ2-6; 7 bases match TRBD1. The CDR3 runs 15 residues. Trimming took 3 bases from V and 4 from J; bases not matched to a gene: 3. Germline V gene sequence: CDR1 WNHNN, CDR2 SYGVQD (reference sequence). The CDR3 DNA reads TGCGCCAGCAGTGACAGGGGGTCGGGGGCCAACGTCCTGACTTTC. Translating gives CASSDRGSGANVLTF.

The sample holds one count of this clone. The V call is TRBV5-1, the J call TRBJ1-1; possibly TRBD1 for D (6 bases). Trimming took off 4 bases at V and 3 bases at J, with 19 bases between the two ends. CDR3 length equals 16 residues. Germline V gene data show CDR1 as SGHRS and CDR2 as YFSETQ. The CDR3, as DNA: TGCGCCAGCAGCACACGACAGGAGTCGGAGGACACTGAAGCTTTCTTT. Its protein product is CASSTRQESEDTEAFF.

This chain uses TRBV25-1 with TRBJ2-1, with TRBD2 matching over 12 bases. After removal of 4 bases from V and 8 bases from J, the junction contained 6 bases not matched to a gene. The CDR3 is 15 residues long. Germline-derived CDR1 and CDR2 are MGHDK and SYGVNS. CDR3 nucleotides: TGTGCCAGCAGTGGCGGACTAGCGGGAAGGGATGAGCAGTTCTTC. This sequence encodes CASSGGLAGRDEQFF.

The gene calls are TRBV25-1 and TRBJ2-1; D unclear. Germline lookup yields CDR1 MGHDK and CDR2 SYGVNS. This CDR3 has 12 amino acids. V shed 7 bases and J shed 6 bases, with 10 bases lying between them. The CDR3 sequence: CASIREGNEQFF. CDR3 bases: TGTGCCAGCATAAGGGAAGGCAATGAGCAGTTCTTC.

This clone was picked up one time. This chain joins TRBV5-1 and TRBJ2-7; 9 nucleotides match TRBD1. J lost 4 bases, V lost 5 bases, and 13 bases had no gene match. This CDR3 comprises 16 residues. Germline-derived CDR1 and CDR2 are SGHRS and YFSETQ. CDR3 sequence reads: CASRSGWGTGSYEQYF. The CDR3, as DNA: TGCGCCAGCAGATCCGGTTGGGGGACAGGGAGTTACGAGCAGTACTTC. The full variable domain, in which reference TRBV5-1 and TRBJ2-7 provide the parts outside the CDR3, is KAGVTQTPRYLIKTRGQQVTLSCSPISGHRSVSWYQQTPGQGLQFLFEYFSETQRNKGNFPGRFSGRQFSNSRSEMNVSTLELGDSALYLCASRSGWGTGSYEQYFGPGTRLTVT.

The chain has TRBV14 and TRBJ2-3, with TRBD2 matching over 8 bases. The CDR3 totals 18 residues. With 0 bases clipped from V and 8 bases from J, the junction kept 16 bases outside the gene matches. Germline-derived CDR1 and CDR2 are SGHDN and FVKESK. DNA of the CDR3: TGTGCCAGCAGCCAAGATCATAACGGGAGGGCCAGAGATAGTACGCAGTATTTT. Translated: CASSQDHNGRARDSTQYF. Full variable domain (missing parts from reference TRBV14 and TRBJ2-3): EAGVTQFPSHSVIEKGQTVTLRCDPISGHDNLYWYRRVMGKEIKFLLHFVKESKQDESGMPNNRFLAERTGGTYSTLKVQPAELEDSGVYFCASSQDHNGRARDSTQYFGPGTRLTVL.

The V gene is TRBV5-1, the J gene TRBJ2-2; possibly TRBD1 for D (6 bases). CDR3 length: 14 residues. Germline loops: CDR1 SGHRS, CDR2 YFSETQ. Trimming removed 5 bases at V and 6 bases at J, with 14 bases between. The CDR3 coding sequence is TGCGCCAGCAGTTACGCAGGGGCTCCCGGGGAGCTGTTTTTT. It specifies CASSYAGAPGELFF.

This clone was seen just once. This sequence joins TRBV4-1 and TRBJ1-3; D may be TRBD1 (6 bases). CDR1 and CDR2 (germline): MGHRA, YSYEKL. Deletions cut 1 base from V and 2 bases from J, with 12 bases between. The CDR3 has 16 residues. The CDR3 DNA reads TGCGCCAGCAGCCAAGGACCTAGGACAGCTGGAAACACCATATATTTT. Its protein product is CASSQGPRTAGNTIYF.

There are a few counts of this clone. J is TRBJ1-2 and V is TRBV30; unclear D gene. Germline lookup yields CDR1 GTSNPN and CDR2 SVGIG (reference sequence). The ends were cut back, 0 bases at V and 5 bases at J, with 13 bases in the middle. This CDR3 region has 14 residues. The CDR3 DNA follows: TGTGCCTGGAGTGTAATAAGCCGAGGTTATGGCTACACCTTC. This encodes CAWSVISRGYGYTF. Together with reference TRBV30 and TRBJ1-2, the CDR3 gives the full variable domain: SQTIHQWPATLVQPVGSPLSLECTVEGTSNPNLYWYRQAAGRGLQLLFYSVGIGQISSEVPQNLSASRPQDRQFILSSKKLLLSDSGFYLCAWSVISRGYGYTFGSGTRLTVV.

The V gene is TRBV6-5, the J gene TRBJ2-7; the match to TRBD1 covers 8 bases. J lost 4 bases, V lost 3 bases, and 11 bases had no gene match. The CDR3 is 16 amino acids. The germline CDR1 and CDR2 sequences are MNHEY and SVGAGI. The CDR3, as DNA: TGTGCCAGCAGTTATCACCCCCCGGGACAGGATTACGAGCAGTACTTC. Translating gives CASSYHPPGQDYEQYF.

This clone showed up just a few times. The V and J genes are TRBV6-4 and TRBJ2-1; 9 bases line up with TRBD2. Trimming took 3 bases from V and 0 from J; bases not matched to a gene: 0. This CDR3 contains 15 residues. Germline CDR1 and CDR2: MRHNA and SNTAGT. CDR3 residues: CASSEAGGSYNEQFF. The CDR3 nucleotides read TGTGCCAGCAGTGAAGCGGGAGGCTCCTACAATGAGCAGTTCTTC.

The V and J genes are TRBV13 and TRBJ2-7; tentative D call: TRBD1 (6 bases). Germline lookup yields CDR1 PRHDT and CDR2 FYEKMQ (reference sequence). The CDR3 has 13 amino acids. V was pared by 2 bases and J by 2 bases, with 7 bases between. The CDR3 loop reads CASSLRGTYEQYF. The CDR3 DNA reads as TGTGCCAGCAGCTTAAGGGGGACCTACGAGCAGTACTTC.

The chain couples TRBV5-1 to TRBJ1-2; D perhaps matches TRBD1 (6 bases). This CDR3 has 15 residues. The V end lost 0 bases, the J end lost 7 bases, and 16 bases lay between the germline ends. CDR1 and CDR2 (germline): SGHRS, YFSETQ. In DNA, the CDR3 is TGCGCCAGCAGCTTGGGGGAAACGGGACACGGTGGCTACACCTTC. As protein: CASSLGETGHGGYTF.

The rearrangement joins TRBV30 to TRBJ2-1; TRBD2 is a possible D gene (6 bases). With 5 bases removed from V and 15 bases from J, the gap between germline ends came to 14 bases. Germline V CDR1 and CDR2: GTSNPN, SVGIG (reference sequence). The CDR3 has 10 amino acids. Written as DNA, the CDR3 is TGTGCCTGGGATGCCCAACTAGCGTTCTTC. It specifies CAWDAQLAFF.

The V and J genes are TRBV5-1 and TRBJ2-1, with D possibly matching TRBD2 (6 bases). The V gene's germline CDR1 is SGHRS and CDR2 YFSETQ. CDR3 length equals 16 residues. Trimming pared 7 bases from V and 7 bases from J, leaving 24 bases between. This CDR3 reads CASHREANTPNNEQFF. The CDR3 nucleotides read TGCGCCAGCCATAGGGAGGCAAACACTCCTAATAATGAGCAGTTCTTC.

The chain employs TRBV5-1 and TRBJ1-2; D gene unclear. Germline V CDR1 and CDR2: SGHRS, YFSETQ. V lost 4 bases, J lost 8 bases, and 18 bases lay in between. The CDR3 length is 14 residues. CDR3 in DNA: TGCGCCAGCAGCCCGGAGGTGAATACGGTAGGCTACACCTTC. This sequence encodes CASSPEVNTVGYTF. The complete variable domain, with remaining parts taken from reference TRBV5-1 and TRBJ1-2, reads KAGVTQTPRYLIKTRGQQVTLSCSPISGHRSVSWYQQTPGQGLQFLFEYFSETQRNKGNFPGRFSGRQFSNSRSEMNVSTLELGDSALYLCASSPEVNTVGYTFGSGTRLTVV.